The 16 T cell receptor beta chains presented below share a single source sample, sequenced in a study of T cell changes during pregnancy in multiple sclerosis (dated by TCRdb to the late 2010s). The library was made by the immunoSEQ multiplex PCR assay. This is the immuneACCESS table as TCRdb keeps it, with only in-frame sequences that have V and J called. A part of the clones is gone; compared with another copy, unresolved V genes explain less than half, and the rest is unexplained. This sample gives 44,000 or so clones in total; about nine tenths of them show up just once. The biggest ten clones account for over 1.2% of the sample. Sample: peripheral blood, taken in the first trimester of pregnancy. All receptors derive from a female donor in good health, enrolled as a control in a pregnancy study.

The chain combines TRBV7-9 with TRBJ1-2; D uncertain. The CDR3 covers 14 residues. V lost 3 bases and J 8 bases, leaving 16 bases between the germline ends. Germline CDR1 SEHNR, CDR2 FQNEAQ (reference sequence). The CDR3: CASSFLSGAPGYTF. CDR3 nucleotides: TGTGCCAGCAGCTTTTTATCTGGAGCTCCGGGCTACACCTTC.

The rearrangement links TRBV30 to TRBJ1-1; D unresolved. V was shortened by 3 bases and J by 7 bases, with 9 bases between the two germline ends. This CDR3 has 11 amino acids. Germline V gene sequence: CDR1 GTSNPN, CDR2 SVGIG (reference sequence). The CDR3 DNA is TGTGCCTGGAGCCCCAAGCATGAAGCTTTCTTT. Translating gives CAWSPKHEAFF.

The genes are TRBV19 and TRBJ2-1, with TRBD2 matching 8 bases. Germline CDR1 reads LNHDA; CDR2 reads SQIVND (reference sequence). V lost 6 bases and J lost 8; bases outside the gene matches: 12. This CDR3 has 15 residues. The CDR3 here is CASSGLAAGHYEQFF. The CDR3 DNA is TGTGCCAGTAGCGGACTAGCTGCGGGCCATTATGAGCAGTTCTTC.

The chain links TRBV28 to TRBJ1-2, with 10 positions matching TRBD1. Losses at the gene ends were 7 bases for V and 5 bases for J; bases not matched to a gene: 10. This CDR3 spans 15 amino acids. Looked up from germline, CDR1 is MDHEN and CDR2 is SYDVKM. The CDR3 DNA follows: TGTGCCAGCACAATTACCCGGACAGGGGGGTATGGCTACACCTTC. Its translation: CASTITRTGGYGYTF.

The V call is TRBV5-4, the J call TRBJ1-2, with 8 bases lining up with TRBD1. The CDR3 has 14 amino acids. Germline V CDR1 and CDR2: SGHNT, YYREEE (reference sequence). Trimming took 0 bases from V and 7 from J; bases not matched to a gene: 5. The CDR3, as DNA: TGTGCCAGCAGCTTGGCAGGGGGCGCGTCTGGCTACACCTTC. Translation gives CASSLAGGASGYTF.

This clone appeared once. The chain has TRBV30 and TRBJ2-7; D unclear. The CDR3 is 12 residues long. From germline, CDR1 is GTSNPN and CDR2 SVGIG (reference sequence). The germline V and J ends were trimmed by 1 base and 3 bases, with 7 bases remaining between them. CDR3 DNA sequence: TGTGCCTGGAGTGACTCTGTCTACGAGCAGTACTTC. Protein product: CAWSDSVYEQYF.

This rearrangement joins TRBV7-2 to TRBJ2-3; D might be TRBD1 (6 bases). Trimming took off 6 bases at V and 9 bases at J, with 16 bases between the two ends. Germline assignment: CDR1 SGHTA and CDR2 FQGNSA. The CDR3 consists of 13 residues. CDR3 nucleotides: TGTGCCAGCAGGGGACATTCGGAGCGGACGCAGTATTTT. Its translation: CASRGHSERTQYF.

This chain joins TRBV28 and TRBJ2-2, with D uncertain. Deletions cut 6 bases from V and 0 bases from J, with 8 bases between. This CDR3 comprises 14 residues. Germline CDR1 reads MDHEN; CDR2 reads SYDVKM. This chain's CDR3 is CASRVHSNTGELFF. DNA for the CDR3: TGTGCCAGCAGGGTCCACTCGAACACCGGGGAGCTGTTTTTT.

V gene TRBV27 combines with J gene TRBJ1-5; D not certain. Trimming removed 2 bases at V and 3 bases at J, with 5 bases between. The germline V gene has CDR1 MNHEY and CDR2 SMNVEV (reference sequence). The CDR3 runs 13 residues. The CDR3 DNA sequence: TGTGCCAGCAGTTTAGCAGTCAATCAGCCCCAGCATTTT. It is translated as CASSLAVNQPQHF.

The chain has TRBV5-3 and TRBJ1-5; the match to TRBD1 covers 8 bases. TRBV5-3 is designated an ORF whose function remains uncertain. The V segment lost 4 bases and the J segment 6 bases; nucleotides outside the gene matches: 6. CDR3 length: 14 amino acids. The CDR3 protein is CARSRTGGSQPQHF. CDR3 coding DNA: TGTGCCAGAAGCCGTACAGGGGGTAGTCAGCCCCAGCATTTT.

This chain joins TRBV4-3 and TRBJ2-5, with 8 bases fitting TRBD2. This CDR3 is 16 amino acids long. Germline lookup yields CDR1 LGHNA and CDR2 YSLEER. Trimming took 1 base from V and 5 from J; bases not matched to a gene: 9. As DNA, the CDR3 is TGCGCCAGCAGCCAAGGAGGGATCGCTAGCGGGGAGACCCAGTACTTC. It is translated as CASSQGGIASGETQYF.

V usage is TRBV28 and J usage is TRBJ2-7; no clear D. V was shortened by 6 bases and J by 5 bases, with 14 bases between the two germline ends. This CDR3 has 13 amino acids. Germline V gene lookup returns CDR1 MDHEN and CDR2 SYDVKM. The CDR3 nucleotides read TGTGCCAGCAGCGCCGGGTTTGAGAACGAGCAGTACTTC. This codes for CASSAGFENEQYF.

J is TRBJ2-1 and V is TRBV18, with 7 bases matching TRBD1. This CDR3 has 16 amino acids. Germline loops: CDR1 KGHSH, CDR2 LQKENI. V trimming: 0 bases; J trimming: 6 bases; junction bases outside the gene matches: 8. CDR3: CASSPPSRGIGNEQFF. In DNA, the CDR3 is TGTGCCAGCTCACCACCGAGCAGGGGGATCGGCAATGAGCAGTTCTTC.

This chain joins TRBV7-9 and TRBJ2-7; D unresolved. Germline lookup yields CDR1 SEHNR and CDR2 FQNEAQ (reference sequence). The ends were cut back, 1 base at V and 3 bases at J, with 7 bases in the middle. CDR3 size: 13 residues. The CDR3 DNA reads as TGTGCCAGCAGCTTAGGCAGTCTCTACGAGCAGTACTTC. This gives the protein CASSLGSLYEQYF.

This rearrangement joins TRBV7-3 to TRBJ2-2; D possibly corresponds to TRBD1 (6 bases). V was clipped by 5 bases and J by 9 bases, with 10 bases between them. The CDR3 totals 12 residues. Germline-derived CDR1 and CDR2 are SGHTA and FQGTGA. In DNA form, the CDR3 reads TGTGCCAGCAGCAAGGGGGACCGGGAGCTGTTTTTT. This gives the protein CASSKGDRELFF.

This sequence joins TRBV5-4 and TRBJ1-2; the match to TRBD1 covers 9 bases. The CDR3 is 17 amino acids. Germline V gives CDR1 SGHNT, CDR2 YYREEE (reference sequence). Trimming took 2 bases from V and 11 from J; bases not matched to a gene: 19. This CDR3 reads CASSFGQGPRRNDPYTF. CDR3 coding DNA: TGTGCCAGCAGCTTTGGACAGGGGCCACGCCGTAATGATCCGTACACCTTC.